The 9 T cell receptor beta chains given below trace back to one sample, sequenced in a study of blood T cell repertoires in COVID-19. Assay: immunoSEQ multiplex PCR; the TCRdb copy retains only in-frame clones and omits some. In the table there are around 95,000 clones, 90% of which are singletons. What was sequenced was peripheral blood. The receptors derive from a man aged 50 or older with acute or convalescent COVID-19.

This chain links TRBV5-1 with TRBJ1-3; TRBD1 matches 9 bases. Trimming took 0 bases from V and 3 from J; bases not matched to a gene: 4. Germline CDR1 and CDR2: SGHRS and YFSETQ. CDR3 length: 16 amino acids. CDR3 sequence reads: CASSLAGTGFGNTIYF. The CDR3 nucleotides are TGCGCCAGCAGCTTGGCCGGGACAGGGTTTGGAAACACCATATATTTT.

This chain uses TRBV29-1 with TRBJ2-7; TRBD2 might be the D (6 bases). The CDR3 consists of 14 residues. Between the trimmed V and J ends, which lost 7 bases and 0 bases, there was a span of 16 bases. Germline V gene sequence: CDR1 SQVTM, CDR2 ANQGSEA. The CDR3 region has the DNA TGCAGCGCAACCGGGACTTTTAGCTCCTACGAGCAGTACTTC. It codes for CSATGTFSSYEQYF.

This sequence joins TRBV11-2 and TRBJ2-2; D not certain. V lost 3 bases and J 2 bases, leaving 16 bases between the germline ends. This CDR3 is 17 amino acids long. The germline CDR1 and CDR2 sequences are SGHAT and FQNNGV. The chain's CDR3 is CASSFAPPTGNTGELFF. CDR3 coding DNA: TGTGCCAGCAGCTTCGCGCCCCCGACTGGAAACACCGGGGAGCTGTTTTTT.

The chain couples TRBV4-1 to TRBJ2-7; a weak D match, TRBD1 (6 bases). V gave up 0 bases and J gave up 1 base, with 10 bases separating them. The CDR3 sequence is 15 residues long. The germline V gene encodes CDR1 MGHRA and CDR2 YSYEKL. CDR3 amino acids: CASSQEQGWSYEQYF. Here the CDR3 DNA reads TGCGCCAGCAGCCAAGAACAGGGTTGGTCCTACGAGCAGTACTTC.

This clone was counted a single time. The rearrangement uses TRBV11-3 and TRBJ2-1; the D gene is possibly TRBD2 (5 bases). V lost 1 base and J 15 bases, leaving 10 bases between the germline ends. Germline V lookup: CDR1 SGHNT, CDR2 YENEEA. CDR3 length equals 11 residues. CDR3 amino acids: CASSLVGILFF. CDR3 nucleotide sequence: TGTGCCAGCAGCTTAGTCGGGATTCTGTTCTTC.

A single count supports this clone. J is TRBJ1-5 and V is TRBV28, with TRBD1 matching over 7 bases. This CDR3 contains 14 residues. V gave up 6 bases and J gave up 8 bases; unmatched junction bases: 10. Germline assignment: CDR1 MDHEN and CDR2 SYDVKM. CDR3 sequence (DNA): TGTGCCAGCAGGACTAGGACAGGTTATGAGCCCCAGCATTTT. This gives the protein CASRTRTGYEPQHF.

This chain connects TRBV9 to TRBJ1-2, with D perhaps TRBD1 (6 bases). Germline CDR1 reads SGDLS; CDR2 reads YYNGEE. Trimming removed 3 bases from V and 6 bases from J, with 18 bases in between. CDR3 length: 15 amino acids. For the CDR3, the DNA is TGTGCCAGCAGCGGGGACCTAACAGGGTTTGATGGCTACACCTTC. Its translation: CASSGDLTGFDGYTF. Full variable domain (remainder filled in from reference TRBV9 and TRBJ1-2): DSGVTQTPKHLITATGQRVTLRCSPRSGDLSVYWYQQSLDQGLQFLIQYYNGEERAKGNILERFSAQQFPDLHSELNLSSLELGDSALYFCASSGDLTGFDGYTFGSGTRLTVV.

This clone showed up just once. V and J are TRBV5-1 and TRBJ2-7; TRBD1 agrees at 8 bases. CDR3 length equals 15 residues. CDR1 SGHRS and CDR2 YFSETQ come from the germline V gene. Trimming cost V 4 bases and J 6 bases; bases outside gene matches: 12. This chain's CDR3 is CASSVDRGLVSEQYF. CDR3 nucleotides: TGCGCCAGCAGCGTTGACAGGGGACTCGTGAGCGAGCAGTACTTC.

The chain links TRBV19 to TRBJ1-3; 7 bases line up with TRBD1. Germline values: CDR1 LNHDA, CDR2 SQIVND (reference sequence). The CDR3 is 15 amino acids. V lost 5 bases and J lost 2; bases outside the gene matches: 6. In nucleotides, the CDR3 is TGTGCCAGTAGTTTCCAGGGGGGACCTGGAAACACCATATATTTT. It yields the protein CASSFQGGPGNTIYF.